Listed below are T cell receptor beta chains from one sample, sequenced in a study of control samples from healthy donors and cancer patients. Clones were sequenced by immunoSEQ multiplex PCR, and TCRdb holds only the in-frame ones, with some missing. In the table there are approximately 100,000 clones, just under 95% of which are singletons. What was sequenced was blood. The receptors come from a human donor in good health. The donor label of this sample is uncertain. Each CDR3 is given with its conserved first and last residue. D genes are given only for firm matches. The size entry is marked missing in some rows and otherwise reads once, few, many or a size class.

>once|TRBV11-2|TRBJ1-6|.
TGTGCCAGCAGCTTGGGGACATACGGTAATTCACCCCTCCACTTT
CASSLGTYGNSPLHF
>.|TRBV5-1|TRBJ2-7|TRBD1
TGCGCCAGCAGCTCCCGACAGGGGAGGCACGAGCAGTACTTC
CASSSRQGRHEQYF
>.|TRBV19|TRBJ1-5|TRBD1
TGTGCCAGTAGGAACAGGGGCAGGGATCAGCCCCAGCATTTT
CASRNRGRDQPQHF
>.|TRBV11-2|TRBJ2-3|.
TGTGCCAGCAGCTCGATTTCAGATACGCAGTATTTT
CASSSISDTQYF
>.|TRBV7-2|TRBJ2-3|.
TGTGCCAGCACCTCCGGGAAAGTAAGGACAGATACGCAGTATTTT
CASTSGKVRTDTQYF
>.|TRBV19|TRBJ1-5|.
TGTGCCAGTAGTATGGGACTAAGCAATCAGCCCCAGCATTTT
CASSMGLSNQPQHF
>.|TRBV11-2|TRBJ1-6|.
TGTGCCAGCAGCTTAGGCTGGAATTCACCCCTCCACTTT
CASSLGWNSPLHF
>few|TRBV2|TRBJ2-1|TRBD2
TGTGCCAGCTCCTTAGCGGGGGCTAGCTCCTACAATGAGCAGTTCTTC
CASSLAGASSYNEQFF
>.|TRBV5-1|TRBJ1-2|TRBD1
TGCGCCAGCTTGAATCCGGGACAGGGGAGTGAGGGCTACACCTTC
CASLNPGQGSEGYTF
>.|TRBV9|TRBJ1-1|.
TGTGCCAGCAGCGTATCAGGTAGCGGCACTGAAGCTTTCTTT
CASSVSGSGTEAFF
>.|TRBV18|TRBJ2-1|TRBD1
TGTGCCAGCTCACCACCCAGGACAGGGGATTACAATGAGCAGTTCTTC
CASSPPRTGDYNEQFF
>.|TRBV30|TRBJ1-1|.
TGTGCCTGGGACATGCGTACGAACACTGAAGCTTTCTTT
CAWDMRTNTEAFF
>.|TRBV5-1|TRBJ2-2|.
TGCGCCAGCAAACCCGGTGGGAACACCGGGGAGCTGTTTTTT
CASKPGGNTGELFF
>.|TRBV20-1|TRBJ2-1|TRBD2
TGCAGTGCTAGTGGACTAGCGTTAAATGAGCAGTTCTTC
CSASGLALNEQFF
>.|TRBV19|TRBJ1-5|.
TGTGCCAGTAGTATGGGGGGGGCGTCCTCCTATAGCAATCAGCCCCAGCATTTT
CASSMGGASSYSNQPQHF
>once|TRBV18|TRBJ2-5|TRBD1
TGTGCCAGCTCACGGGACAGGGAGTCGGAGACCCAGTACTTC
CASSRDRESETQYF
>.|TRBV10-1|TRBJ1-2|.
TGCGCCAGCAGTGCAACCCCCCAAGGGTTTCCCCATGGCTACACCTTC
CASSATPQGFPHGYTF
>.|TRBV5-6|TRBJ2-5|TRBD2
TGTGCCAGCAGCTCTGGACTAGCGGGGGTCCAAGAGACCCAGTACTTC
CASSSGLAGVQETQYF
>few|TRBV6-5|TRBJ1-2|TRBD1
TGTGCCAGCAGTTACCTCGGACAGGGTAGGGGCTACACCTTC
CASSYLGQGRGYTF
>.|TRBV5-1|TRBJ1-1|TRBD1
TGCGCCAGCAGCTTGACAGGGGACACTGAAGCTTTCTTT
CASSLTGDTEAFF